The 27 T cell receptor beta chains presented below share a single source sample, sequenced in a study of T-cell memory formation after mild COVID-19. TCRdb passed the 5' RACE reads through MiXCR, listing each CDR3 protein once. The table lists roughly 370,000 distinct CDR3 sequences, 15% to 20% of them singletons, with under 25% in the top ten. The sequenced sample was PBMCs or a T cell subset sorted from them (not recorded which). Every receptor here comes from a man in his late teens or twenties who had mild COVID-19 (a few samples of this study predate the infection). Cell type and time point are not known.

This clonotype was seen a handful of times. The chain couples TRBV12-3 or TRBV12-4 to TRBJ2-3, with 9 bases that match TRBD1. Unmatched junction bases numbered 7, after V lost 5 bases and J lost 1 base. The CDR3 contains 16 residues. The CDR3: CASSQGQGWGTDTQYF. CDR3 sequence (DNA): TGTGCCAGCAGTCAGGGACAGGGCTGGGGCACAGATACGCAGTATTTT.

A few counts support this clonotype. V gene TRBV5-5 combines with J gene TRBJ2-7; 7 bases map to TRBD1. From germline, CDR1 is SGHKS and CDR2 YYEKEE (reference sequence). This CDR3 is 15 amino acids long. The V gene end was trimmed by 6 bases and the J gene end by 7 bases; junction bases not matched to a gene: 16. The CDR3: CASTHQAGTALEQYF. The DNA for the CDR3 is TGTGCCAGCACCCACCAGGCCGGGACAGCCTTAGAGCAGTACTTC.

This clonotype came up a few times. The gene calls are TRBV12-3 or TRBV12-4 and TRBJ1-1, with 8 nucleotides matching TRBD1. V dropped 1 base and J dropped 8; count of bases not matched to a gene: 3. This CDR3 spans 13 amino acids. The CDR3 nucleotides are TGTGCCAGCAGTTTAGGGGGACAGGTCGAAGCTTTCTTT. Its translation is CASSLGGQVEAFF.

V gene TRBV6-5 combines with J gene TRBJ1-6; TRBD1 agrees at 9 bases. Trimming at V came to 4 bases and at J to 6 bases, leaving 10 bases not matched to a gene. The CDR3 is 17 amino acids. Germline V CDR1 and CDR2: MNHEY, SVGAGI. In nucleotides, the CDR3 is TGTGCCAGCAGTTCTTTCCCTCCGGACAGGGGTAATTCACCCCTCCACTTT. Amino acid sequence: CASSSFPPDRGNSPLHF.

This clonotype was observed a handful of times. This chain connects TRBV6-1 to TRBJ1-4; 8 bases match TRBD1. CDR1 and CDR2 from the germline V gene are MNHNS and SASEGT. Unmatched junction bases numbered 8, after V lost 6 bases and J lost 5 bases. The CDR3 is 15 amino acids. The CDR3 protein is CASRAATGENEKLFF. The CDR3 DNA sequence: TGTGCCAGCAGAGCCGCGACAGGGGAGAATGAAAAACTGTTTTTT.

For the CDR3, the DNA is TGCAGTGCTAGAGATAACGCAGGGTTCGGAGCTAACTATGGCTACACCTTC. Protein product: CSARDNAGFGANYGYTF. V and J are TRBV20-1 and TRBJ1-2, with a possible D match to TRBD1 (5 bases). With 0 bases removed from V and 0 bases from J, the gap between germline ends came to 17 bases. There are 17 residues in the CDR3. Germline CDR1 and CDR2: DFQATT and SNEGSKA (reference sequence).

This clonotype was seen only a few times. The CDR3 is CASSPTTESPLHF. CDR3 in DNA: TGTGCCAGCTCACCCACCACGGAATCACCCCTCCACTTT. The V call is TRBV18, the J call TRBJ1-6; unclear D gene. CDR1 is KGHSH, CDR2 LQKENI, per germline. V shed 3 bases and J shed 10 bases, with 10 bases lying between them. The CDR3 consists of 13 residues.

This clonotype has more than one count but fewer than ten. This sequence joins TRBV9 and TRBJ2-3, with D perhaps TRBD2 (5 bases). The length of the CDR3 is 13 residues. Trimming removed 3 bases at V and 7 bases at J, with 12 bases between. Germline CDR1 reads SGDLS; CDR2 reads YYNGEE. The CDR3 here is CASSAGGGYTQYF. The CDR3 DNA reads as TGTGCCAGCAGCGCCGGAGGCGGGTATACGCAGTATTTT. The entire variable domain, with the rest obtained from reference TRBV9 and TRBJ2-3, is as follows: DSGVTQTPKHLITATGQRVTLRCSPRSGDLSVYWYQQSLDQGLQFLIQYYNGEERAKGNILERFSAQQFPDLHSELNLSSLELGDSALYFCASSAGGGYTQYFGPGTRLTVL.

This clonotype was observed a handful of times. This rearrangement joins TRBV6-2 or TRBV6-3 to TRBJ1-1, with no clear D. With 10 bases removed from V and 11 bases from J, the gap between germline ends came to 20 bases. CDR1 and CDR2 from the germline V gene are MNHEY and SVGEGT. The CDR3 is 12 amino acids. The chain's CDR3 is CATKERLGGAFF. CDR3 coding DNA: TGTGCCACCAAGGAACGACTTGGAGGGGCTTTCTTT.

The V gene is TRBV7-9, the J gene TRBJ1-6; no definite D call. CDR3 length equals 14 residues. Germline V CDR1 and CDR2: SEHNR, FQNEAQ (reference sequence). Trimming left V 2 bases short and J 7 bases short, with 9 bases between. In nucleotides, the CDR3 is TGTGCCAGCAGCTTACGGGTAAACAATTCACCCCTCCACTTT. It is translated as CASSLRVNNSPLHF.

This clonotype was detected many times. The chain joins TRBV5-1 to TRBJ1-1; no clear D. Germline V gene lookup returns CDR1 SGHRS and CDR2 YFSETQ. V lost 4 bases, J lost 3 bases, and 16 bases lay in between. The CDR3 has 15 amino acids. For the CDR3, the DNA is TGCGCCAGCAGCCCACTTGGGATATTGGACACTGAAGCTTTCTTT. As protein: CASSPLGILDTEAFF.

In nucleotides, the CDR3 is TGCAGTGCTGGACAGGGCGGTCGCTACGAGCAGTACTTC. It translates to CSAGQGGRYEQYF. V usage is TRBV20-1 and J usage is TRBJ2-7; 8 nucleotides agree with TRBD1. The V gene's germline CDR1 is DFQATT and CDR2 SNEGSKA (reference sequence). Losses at the gene ends were 5 bases for V and 3 bases for J; bases not matched to a gene: 6. The CDR3 covers 13 residues.

The sample holds many counts of this clonotype. The CDR3 DNA reads TGTGCCAGCAGTCAAATGGATCACGGGGGAGGCACAGATACGCAGTATTTT. Translation gives CASSQMDHGGGTDTQYF. V is TRBV12-3 or TRBV12-4 and J is TRBJ2-3; D is perhaps TRBD2 (6 bases). Trimming pared 5 bases from V and 1 base from J, leaving 19 bases between. The CDR3 loop spans 17 amino acids.

This clonotype was detected ten times or more. The chain carries TRBV28 and TRBJ1-3; D not resolved. Trimming left V 7 bases short and J 3 bases short, with 7 bases between. Germline V lookup: CDR1 MDHEN, CDR2 SYDVKM. The CDR3 sequence is 12 residues long. The CDR3 sequence is CASTSYGNTIYF. The CDR3 nucleotides read TGTGCCAGCACGAGTTATGGAAACACCATATATTTT.

As concerns this clonotype: One end of the junction fails to match germline, which may point to a read error. The V and J genes are TRBV5-1 and TRBJ2-5; D ambiguous. Germline CDR1 and CDR2: SGHRS and YFSETQ. The CDR3 totals 12 residues. The CDR3 nucleotides are TGCGCCAGCAGTTTGGGGTACGAGACCCAGTACTTC. Amino acid sequence: CASSLGYETQYF.

This clonotype occurred a few times. V usage is TRBV5-6 and J usage is TRBJ1-1, with TRBD1 as a possible D gene (5 bases). Germline V lookup: CDR1 SGHDT, CDR2 YYEEEE. The CDR3 is 15 residues long. V was cut by 4 bases and J by 5 bases, with 18 bases left in between. As DNA, the CDR3 is TGTGCCAGCAGCCACGGGGCTCTTGGCGAGACTGAAGCTTTCTTT. Its protein product is CASSHGALGETEAFF.

This clonotype was detected only a few times. The V call is TRBV7-9, the J call TRBJ1-5; the match to TRBD1 covers 9 bases. Unmatched junction bases numbered 2, after V lost 5 bases and J lost 3 bases. CDR3 length equals 14 residues. CDR1 and CDR2 from the germline V gene are SEHNR and FQNEAQ (reference sequence). The CDR3 spells CASSRTGDNQPQHF. In nucleotides, the CDR3 is TGTGCCAGCAGCAGGACAGGGGACAATCAGCCCCAGCATTTT.

In DNA form, the CDR3 reads TGTGCCAGCAGCGTAGATACCGGTCGGGAGACCCAGTACTTC. Residues: CASSVDTGRETQYF. V is TRBV9 and J is TRBJ2-5; D uncertain. CDR1 is SGDLS and CDR2 is YYNGEE in the germline V gene. The CDR3 spans 14 residues. The ends were cut back, 0 bases at V and 5 bases at J, with 11 bases in the middle.

The chain has TRBV6-6 and TRBJ1-5; 9 nucleotides line up with TRBD1. The CDR3 length is 15 residues. V was clipped by 6 bases and J by 2 bases; unmatched bases: 5. Per germline, CDR1 MNHNY and CDR2 SVGAGI (reference sequence). The CDR3 is CASSLQGAGNQPQHF. In nucleotides, the CDR3 is TGTGCCAGCAGCCTACAGGGGGCAGGCAATCAGCCCCAGCATTTT.

V gene TRBV28 combines with J gene TRBJ2-5; 7 bases match TRBD2. CDR1 is MDHEN and CDR2 is SYDVKM in the germline V gene. V gave up 7 bases and J gave up 4 bases; unmatched junction bases: 12. This CDR3 is 15 amino acids long. CDR3 amino acids: CASTNGGGMVETQYF. The CDR3 DNA follows: TGTGCCAGCACGAATGGGGGGGGGATGGTAGAGACCCAGTACTTC.

This clonotype was observed a handful of times. The genes are TRBV24-1 and TRBJ2-5, with D possibly called TRBD1 or TRBD2 (6 bases each). Germline V gene lookup returns CDR1 KGHDR and CDR2 SFDVKD. Trimming took 5 bases from V and 1 from J, leaving 10 bases between them. The CDR3 is 14 amino acids. The CDR3 sequence: CATSAGGPQETQYF. DNA of the CDR3: TGTGCCACCAGTGCCGGGGGCCCCCAAGAGACCCAGTACTTC.

This clonotype has only a few counts. This chain links TRBV9 with TRBJ2-2; D call uncertain. Germline CDR1 and CDR2: SGDLS and YYNGEE. This CDR3 comprises 13 residues. The V gene lost 0 bases and the J gene lost 3 bases, with 3 bases spanning the gap. In DNA, the CDR3 is TGTGCCAGCAGCGTAGTAGACACCGGGGAGCTGTTTTTT. Translated: CASSVVDTGELFF.

This clonotype has a handful of counts. The chain couples TRBV7-3 to TRBJ2-7, with TRBD2 as a possible D gene (7 bases). The CDR3 length is 15 residues. Trimming removed 5 bases at V and 4 bases at J, with 18 bases between. Germline loops: CDR1 SGHTA, CDR2 FQGTGA. The CDR3 DNA follows: TGTGCCAGCAGCCAAGGGAGGGGGATAGGGTACGAGCAGTACTTC. Its protein product is CASSQGRGIGYEQYF.

The sample holds a few counts of this clonotype. The gene calls are TRBV6-2 or TRBV6-3 and TRBJ2-7; D may be TRBD1 (6 bases). The germline V and J ends were trimmed by 5 bases and 0 bases, with 11 bases remaining between them. This CDR3 spans 14 amino acids. Germline V CDR1 and CDR2: MNHEY, SVGEGT. The CDR3 sequence is CASSQGWSSYEQYV. The CDR3 coding sequence is TGTGCCAGCAGTCAGGGGTGGAGCTCCTACGAGCAGTACGTC.

This chain joins TRBV7-3 and TRBJ2-2; D may match TRBD1 or TRBD2 (5 bases each). CDR1 is SGHTA, CDR2 FQGTGA, per germline. This CDR3 has 16 amino acids. Trimming took off 2 bases at V and 5 bases at J, with 15 bases between the two ends. In DNA form, the CDR3 reads TGTGCCAGCAGCTTAGGAGGTTATAGGGGAACCGGGGAGCTGTTTTTT. Translation gives CASSLGGYRGTGELFF.

The rearrangement links TRBV5-6 to TRBJ2-4; no clear D gene. The germline V gene encodes CDR1 SGHDT and CDR2 YYEEEE. The CDR3 runs to 17 residues. Trimming cost V 1 base and J 0 bases, with 14 bases left between them. The CDR3 protein is CASSLRLQGLAKNIQYF. Written as DNA, the CDR3 is TGTGCCAGCAGCTTGCGCCTTCAAGGCCTAGCCAAAAACATTCAGTACTTC.

This clonotype appeared a few times. V gene TRBV27 combines with J gene TRBJ1-2; D gene ambiguous. This CDR3 region has 16 residues. Germline V lookup: CDR1 MNHEY, CDR2 SMNVEV (reference sequence). Deletions cut 6 bases from V and 2 bases from J, with 19 bases between. This CDR3 reads CASSSPSAGSNYGYTF. The CDR3 nucleotides read TGTGCCAGCAGCTCCCCTTCGGCGGGGTCGAACTATGGCTACACCTTC.